The rows below give T cell receptor beta chains drawn from one sample of a study of sequential checkpoint blockade in melanoma. Repertoires were generated with immunoSEQ multiplex PCR, while TCRdb's copy carries only in-frame clones and drops some. Counted here are approximately 8,700 clones, nearly 25% occurring once; the ten biggest clones make up 17%. The source was tumor tissue (inferred from file names), collected from a patient given nivolumab and ipilimumab in sequence. These receptors were obtained from a human donor with melanoma. The CDR3 runs from the conserved cysteine through the conserved F or W. D genes are given only for firm matches. Expanded clones get a size class; other rows say once, few or many, or leave the size out.

v_gene	abundance	j_gene	d_gene	CDR3nt	CDR3aa
TRBV5-1	.	TRBJ1-6	TRBD1	TGCGCCAGCAGCCCCCGGACAGGCCAGAATTCACCCCTCCACTTT	CASSPRTGQNSPLHF
TRBV30	.	TRBJ2-7	.	TGTGCCTGGAGTCGCGGCGAGGGCGGGATCTACGAGCAGTACTTC	CAWSRGEGGIYEQYF
TRBV19	few	TRBJ2-1	TRBD2	TGTGCCAGTAGTATAGGGGGAGGGTACAATGAGCAGTTCTTC	CASSIGGGYNEQFF
TRBV30	few	TRBJ1-4	TRBD1	TGTGCCTGGAGCGGAGGGGGCCTAGGGGAAAAACTGTTTTTT	CAWSGGGLGEKLFF
TRBV11-3	medium-sized	TRBJ2-1	TRBD2	TGTGCCAGCAGCTGGCGGAGTAGCGGGAGGGCCCATGAGCAGTTCTTC	CASSWRSSGRAHEQFF
TRBV4-1	.	TRBJ2-2	TRBD1	TGCGCCAGCAGCAGAGGGGGCGCCGGCGGGGAGCTGTTTTTT	CASSRGGAGGELFF
TRBV19	.	TRBJ1-1	.	TGTGCCAGTAGTATAGGCCCCCGGAGGTTGAACACTGAAGCTTTCTTT	CASSIGPRRLNTEAFF
TRBV19	.	TRBJ2-7	.	TGTGCCACCTCTATGGGGGTGGGAGGCTACGAGCAGTACTTC	CATSMGVGGYEQYF
TRBV9	.	TRBJ2-5	TRBD2	TGTGCCAGCAGCTATAGCGGGACCTTACAAGAGACCCAGTACTTC	CASSYSGTLQETQYF
TRBV23-1	.	TRBJ1-1	.	TGCGCCAGCAGCTCTCAGGGAGGCACTGAAGCTTTCTTT	CASSSQGGTEAFF
TRBV7-4	.	TRBJ2-3	.	TGTGCCAGCAGCGTCGAGGGGGGAGATGCAGATACGCAGTATTTT	CASSVEGGDADTQYF
TRBV30	medium-sized	TRBJ2-7	.	TGTGCCTGGAGTGTCGGCCAGACCTACGAGCAGTACTTC	CAWSVGQTYEQYF
TRBV5-1	.	TRBJ2-1	.	TGCGCCAGCAGCTTCCTATCTGGCGGACGCTCCTACAATGAGCAGTTCTTC	CASSFLSGGRSYNEQFF
TRBV6-8	many	TRBJ1-3	.	TGTGCCAGCAGGGTGGAGTCGCTCTCTGGAAACACCATATATTTT	CASRVESLSGNTIYF